The entry that follows covers one T cell receptor (beta chain) sequence. This clone came up a few times. Its cognate antigen has yet to be identified. Qualities for individual bases were not recorded, and no much larger clone is one base off. Looking up the germline V gene (reference sequence) yields CDR1 LNHDA and CDR2 SQIVND. V ends up 7 bases short and J 7 bases short, with an unmatched junction base count of 16. The CDR3 holds 16 amino acids from the cysteine to the phenylalanine. Just the 48-base CDR3 DNA is kept, in frame starting at base 1. The data are from a study of blood T cell repertoires in COVID-19 (dated by TCRdb to about 2020). Background on the whole study: Samples from collaborators originated in the United States, Italy and Spain and spanned both the acute and convalescent phases of COVID-19. The material from the prospective study consisted of cDNA or gDNA derived from T cells, B-cell-depleted T cells, or PBMCs. The dataset comprised deeply sampled blood TCRbeta repertoires from subjects exposed to, actively infected with, or recovered from COVID-19. The repertoires were released in a freely available public database meant as a resource for research on the immune response to SARS-CoV-2. The samples were drawn from the first 160 participants of the ongoing ImmuneRACE study and from about 1,200 subjects provided by 6 global collaborators. Nearly every sample came with metadata listing a de-identified subject ID, COVID-19 status, age in years and sex. Where available, HLA class I and class II types were taken from metadata supplied by the sample provider and were not determined by assay-based typing. Here is what the overall study found, with its caveats: Clinical and demographic metadata were provided uncurated, with the amount varying by source and participant.

Collaborating institutions collected whole blood in K2EDTA tubes following their own protocols. For TCRbeta analysis, collaborator samples were shipped as frozen whole blood, as isolated PBMCs, or as DNA extracted from either sample type. TCRbeta CDR3 regions were amplified from genomic DNA using the immunoSEQ Assay, a bias-controlled multiplex PCR. On the study's bioinformatics: Nucleated cell counts per sample were estimated from amplification of reference gene primers within the assay. Sequence reads were collapsed and filtered to measure the absolute abundance of every unique TCRbeta CDR3 rearrangement. For each sample, productive Simpson clonality was calculated as the square root of Simpson's diversity index over productive rearrangements. The immuneACCESS repertoire file appears here via TCRdb, limited to in-frame rearrangements. These files lack a portion of the clones; in checked studies, under half of the deficit traces to unresolved V genes, and the cause of the others is not known. For V, J and clone size, that table is used; D and trimming come from the DNA. The sample data list roughly 76,000 clones, and about 69% of these were observed just once. The ten largest clones represent 20% to 25% of the sample.

The specimen sequenced was peripheral blood. This clonotype was obtained from a man between 70 and 80 years old with acute or convalescent COVID-19. The rearrangement joined TRBV19 to TRBJ1-5; 7 nucleotides in the junction match TRBD1. The CDR3 corresponds to CASNLSQGTARQPQHF. In nucleotides, the sequence is TGTGCCAGTAACTTATCCCAGGGGACAGCGAGACAGCCCCAGCATTTT.